The clone carrying this T cell receptor (beta chain) was recorded only once. Its antigen remains unknown. TCRs were amplified from roughly 600 ng gDNA of bulk tumor per sample. From each primary tumor, several far-apart biopsies were obtained during surgery. Surgery that was curative in intent was performed on patients with untreated, newly diagnosed non-small cell lung cancer. It was newly diagnosed non-small cell lung cancer patients having surgery with curative intent who served as donors. The source of the sample is a study of immune heterogeneity within non-small cell lung tumors. Findings and caveats of the study: Between individual patients, the high-frequency T-cell receptor beta clonotypes largely differed. Recurrence of identical dominant CDR3 beta clonotypes was observed across tumor sites within a patient, alongside site-unique high-frequency clones. A moderate but significant correlation was found, linking local T-cell clonality with local tumor mutational burden (R roughly 0.31).

The CDR3 is 13 residues long. V lost 7 bases, J lost 6 bases, and 12 bases lay in between. The germline V gene has CDR1 MRHNA and CDR2 SNTAGT. In a multiplex PCR, 32 V and 13 J primers amplified TCR beta CDR3. From the multiplex PCR reads, TCRdb called clonotypes with MiXCR, one entry per CDR3 protein. This sample yields about 21,000 distinct CDR3 sequences, of which 25% to 30% are seen a single time; less than 4.5% belongs to the top ten. This clonotype was obtained from a man aged 35 to 55 with non-small cell lung cancer. The sample comprised lung tumor tissue. The chain is built from TRBV6-4 and TRBJ2-2; D gene unclear. Here the CDR3 DNA reads TGTGCCAGCAATCTGGACCGTTCCGGGGAGCTGTTTTTT. Its translation is CASNLDRSGELFF.